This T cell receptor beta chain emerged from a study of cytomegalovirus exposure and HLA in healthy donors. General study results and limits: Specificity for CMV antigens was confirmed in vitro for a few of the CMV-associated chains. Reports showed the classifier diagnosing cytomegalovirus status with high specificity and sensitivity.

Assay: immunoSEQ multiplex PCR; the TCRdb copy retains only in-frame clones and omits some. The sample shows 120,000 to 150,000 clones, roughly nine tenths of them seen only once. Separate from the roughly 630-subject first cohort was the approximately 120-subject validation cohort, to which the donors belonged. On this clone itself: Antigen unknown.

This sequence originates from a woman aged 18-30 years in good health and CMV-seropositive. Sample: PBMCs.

The DNA of the CDR3 is TGTGCCTGGAGTCCGCAGGGTCAACAGCCCCAGCATTTT. Its translation: CAWSPQGQQPQHF. The chain carries TRBV30 and TRBJ1-5; a weak D match, TRBD1 (5 bases). The CDR3 has 13 residues. V was pared by 2 bases and J by 7 bases, with 12 bases between. Germline-derived CDR1 and CDR2 are GTSNPN and SVGIG (reference sequence). The full variable domain, its missing parts supplied by reference TRBV30 and TRBJ1-5, is SQTIHQWPATLVQPVGSPLSLECTVEGTSNPNLYWYRQAAGRGLQLLFYSVGIGQISSEVPQNLSASRPQDRQFILSSKKLLLSDSGFYLCAWSPQGQQPQHFGDGTRLSIL.